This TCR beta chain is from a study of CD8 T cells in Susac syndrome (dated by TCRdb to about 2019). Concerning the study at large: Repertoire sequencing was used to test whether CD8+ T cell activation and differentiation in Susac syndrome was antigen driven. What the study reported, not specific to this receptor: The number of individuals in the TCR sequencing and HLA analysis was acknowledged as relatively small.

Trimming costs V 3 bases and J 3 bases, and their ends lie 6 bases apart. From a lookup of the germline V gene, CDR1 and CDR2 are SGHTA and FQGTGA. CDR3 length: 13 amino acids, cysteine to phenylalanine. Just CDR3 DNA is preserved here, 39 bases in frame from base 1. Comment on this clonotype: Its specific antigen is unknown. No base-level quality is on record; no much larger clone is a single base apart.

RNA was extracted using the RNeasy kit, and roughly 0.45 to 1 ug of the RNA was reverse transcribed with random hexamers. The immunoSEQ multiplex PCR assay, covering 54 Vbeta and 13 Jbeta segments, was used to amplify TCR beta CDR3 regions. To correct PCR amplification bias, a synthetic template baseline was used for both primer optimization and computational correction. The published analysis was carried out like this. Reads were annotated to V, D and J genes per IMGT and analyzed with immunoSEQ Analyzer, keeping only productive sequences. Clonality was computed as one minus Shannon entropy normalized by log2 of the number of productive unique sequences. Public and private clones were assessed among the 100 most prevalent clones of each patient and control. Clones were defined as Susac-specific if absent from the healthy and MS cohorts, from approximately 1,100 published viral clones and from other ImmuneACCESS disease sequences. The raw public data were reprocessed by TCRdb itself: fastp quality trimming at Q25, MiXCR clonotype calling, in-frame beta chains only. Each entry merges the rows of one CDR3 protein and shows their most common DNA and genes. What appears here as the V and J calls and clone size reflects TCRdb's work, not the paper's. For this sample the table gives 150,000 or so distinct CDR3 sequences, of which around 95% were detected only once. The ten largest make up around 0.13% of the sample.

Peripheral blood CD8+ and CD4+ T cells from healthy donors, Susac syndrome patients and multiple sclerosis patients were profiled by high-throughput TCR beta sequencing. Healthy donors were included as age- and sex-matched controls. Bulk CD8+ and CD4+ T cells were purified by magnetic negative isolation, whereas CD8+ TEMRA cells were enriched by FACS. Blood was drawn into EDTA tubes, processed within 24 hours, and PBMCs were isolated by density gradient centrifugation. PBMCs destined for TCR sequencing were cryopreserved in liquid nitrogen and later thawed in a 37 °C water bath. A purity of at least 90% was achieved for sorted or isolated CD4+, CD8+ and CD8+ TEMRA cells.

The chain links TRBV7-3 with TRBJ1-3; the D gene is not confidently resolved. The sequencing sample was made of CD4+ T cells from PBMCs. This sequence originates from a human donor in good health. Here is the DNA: TGTGCCAGCAGCTTTAGCTATGGAAACACCATATATTTT. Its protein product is CASSFSYGNTIYF.